These 18 T cell receptor beta chains were all obtained from the same sample, sequenced in a study of blood T cell repertoires in COVID-19. Using immunoSEQ multiplex PCR, the repertoire was profiled, and TCRdb retains in-frame clones only, with some absent. The table shows approximately 130,000 clones, with around nine tenths occurring only once. The sequencing sample was made of PBMCs or T cells enriched from blood (not recorded which). These receptors were obtained from a woman aged 50 to 65 who had recovered from COVID-19.

V gene TRBV10-2 combines with J gene TRBJ1-1; no clear D. Germline values: CDR1 WSHSY, CDR2 SAAADI. The CDR3 totals 12 residues. Deletions cut 8 bases from V and 4 bases from J, with 11 bases between. The CDR3 loop reads CASSLFSTEAFF. The CDR3, as DNA: TGCGCCAGCTCCCTGTTCTCCACTGAAGCTTTCTTT.

The CDR3 loop reads CASSSYGLRGTGELFF. CDR3 DNA: TGTGCCAGCAGCTCCTACGGATTAAGGGGGACCGGGGAGCTGTTTTTT. The rearrangement uses TRBV7-2 and TRBJ2-2; TRBD1 is a possible D gene (6 bases). From germline, CDR1 is SGHTA and CDR2 FQGNSA. V lost 4 bases and J lost 5, with 17 bases in between. CDR3 length equals 16 residues. The variable domain in full, with the rest retrieved from reference TRBV7-2 and TRBJ2-2, is GAGVSQSPSNKVTEKGKDVELRCDPISGHTALYWYRQSLGQGLEFLIYFQGNSAPDKSGLPSDRFSAERTGGSVSTLTIQRTQQEDSAVYLCASSSYGLRGTGELFFGEGSRLTVL.

The V gene is TRBV18, the J gene TRBJ2-1; D may be TRBD2 (5 bases). Germline lookup yields CDR1 KGHSH and CDR2 LQKENI. Trimming shortened V by 2 bases and J by 9 bases, and 11 bases separated the two germline ends. The CDR3 covers 13 residues. The CDR3 region has the DNA TGTGCCAGCTCACCAGTAATAGGGAGTGAGCAGTTCTTC. The encoded protein is CASSPVIGSEQFF.

J is TRBJ2-7 and V is TRBV9; 13 nucleotides line up with TRBD2. The trim removed 4 bases at V and 3 bases at J, leaving 7 bases unmatched. This CDR3 has 16 amino acids. Germline V CDR1 and CDR2: SGDLS, YYNGEE. In DNA form, the CDR3 reads TGTGCCAGCAGCACCGGACTAGCGGGGGCCCTCTACGAGCAGTACTTC. Translated: CASSTGLAGALYEQYF.

In the case of this clone: Other DNA sequences from this sample encode an identical CDR3 as well. V gene TRBV19 combines with J gene TRBJ1-2; 8 positions agree with TRBD1. Trimming at V came to 3 bases and at J to 4 bases, leaving 4 bases not matched to a gene. The CDR3 extends over 14 amino acids. Germline-derived CDR1 and CDR2 are LNHDA and SQIVND (reference sequence). Here the CDR3 reads CASSMPGGGYGYTF. In DNA form, the CDR3 reads TGTGCCAGTAGTATGCCAGGGGGCGGCTATGGCTACACCTTC.

The chain combines TRBV5-1 with TRBJ1-5; D gene ambiguous. The germline V gene encodes CDR1 SGHRS and CDR2 YFSETQ. CDR3 length: 15 residues. The germline V and J ends were trimmed by 4 bases and 0 bases, with 11 bases remaining between them. The CDR3 DNA reads as TGCGCCAGCAGCCCCGGAGCTAATAGCAATCAGCCCCAGCATTTT. Its translation: CASSPGANSNQPQHF.

The chain has TRBV3-1 (or the pseudogene TRBV3-2) and TRBJ2-7, with D possibly being TRBD1 (6 bases). CDR1 is LGHDT and CDR2 is YNNKEL in the germline V gene (reference sequence). CDR3 length: 14 amino acids. The V gene lost 3 bases and the J gene lost 6 bases, with 15 bases spanning the gap. CDR3: CASSHHTDSSEQYF. CDR3 DNA sequence: TGTGCCAGCAGCCATCACACGGACAGCAGCGAGCAGTACTTC.

V and J are TRBV5-4 and TRBJ2-2, with 8 bases aligning to TRBD2. CDR3 size: 15 residues. The junction had 9 bases not matched to a gene; V was cut back by 4 bases and J by 7 bases. Germline loops: CDR1 SGHNT, CDR2 YYREEE (reference sequence). This CDR3 is CASSVGGTRGGELFF. The CDR3 DNA reads as TGTGCCAGCAGCGTTGGGGGGACTAGGGGCGGGGAGCTGTTTTTT.

The rearrangement links TRBV29-1 to TRBJ2-1; D is unresolved. Trimming took off 4 bases at V and 4 bases at J, with 14 bases between the two ends. The germline gives CDR1 SQVTM, CDR2 ANQGSEA. This CDR3 spans 14 amino acids. CDR3 amino acids: CSVAAVGDYNEQFF. The CDR3 DNA reads TGCAGCGTTGCGGCGGTGGGTGATTACAATGAGCAGTTCTTC.

This chain uses TRBV5-4 with TRBJ2-1, with D possibly TRBD2 on 6 matching bases. The germline V gene has CDR1 SGHNT and CDR2 YYREEE (reference sequence). V lost 0 bases, J lost 0 bases, and 10 bases lay in between. The CDR3 is 16 residues long. CDR3 coding DNA: TGTGCCAGCAGCTTGGGCGGGGCGACCTCCTACAATGAGCAGTTCTTC. This sequence encodes CASSLGGATSYNEQFF.

This chain connects TRBV19 to TRBJ1-2, with TRBD1 identical over 7 bases. Germline V CDR1 and CDR2: LNHDA, SQIVND (reference sequence). J was trimmed by 2 bases and V by 6 bases; bases with no gene match: 9. The CDR3 covers 15 residues. The CDR3 DNA sequence: TGTGCCAGTAGAGCACGGACAGGCGAGAACTATGGCTACACCTTC. This encodes CASRARTGENYGYTF.

The chain uses TRBV19 and TRBJ1-6, with D uncertain. Trimming pared 8 bases from V and 10 bases from J, leaving 15 bases between. Germline loops: CDR1 LNHDA, CDR2 SQIVND (reference sequence). The CDR3 extends over 13 amino acids. The chain's CDR3 is CASRGPSGSPLHF. DNA of the CDR3: TGTGCCAGTCGAGGGCCCTCGGGATCACCCCTCCACTTT.

The chain uses TRBV18 and TRBJ2-1; a possible D gene is TRBD1 (5 bases). The V end was cut by 3 bases, the J end by 9 bases, with 18 bases between. The V gene's germline CDR1 is KGHSH and CDR2 LQKENI. The CDR3 totals 15 residues. CDR3 sequence: CASSPLGSGQGEQFF. CDR3 nucleotides: TGTGCCAGCTCACCCCTCGGGTCCGGTCAGGGTGAGCAGTTCTTC. Full variable domain (remainder filled in from reference TRBV18 and TRBJ2-1): NAGVMQNPRHLVRRRGQEARLRCSPMKGHSHVYWYRQLPEEGLKFMVYLQKENIIDESGMPKERFSAEFPKEGPSILRIQQVVRGDSAAYFCASSPLGSGQGEQFFGPGTRLTVL.

The chain carries TRBV7-9 and TRBJ2-6; TRBD2 is a possible D gene (6 bases). Germline V CDR1 and CDR2: SEHNR, FQNEAQ (reference sequence). This CDR3 comprises 15 residues. V gave up 5 bases and J gave up 0 bases, with 8 bases separating them. The DNA for the CDR3 is TGTGCCAGCAGCCCCGGGGGCTCTGGGGCCAACGTCCTGACTTTC. Translating gives CASSPGGSGANVLTF.

The chain joins TRBV9 to TRBJ2-5, with D unresolved. Germline CDR1 and CDR2: SGDLS and YYNGEE. The CDR3 extends over 16 amino acids. The V and J ends lost 0 bases and 1 base respectively, with 13 bases between them. The CDR3 loop is CASSVGPQTVQETQYF. CDR3 bases: TGTGCCAGCAGCGTAGGTCCCCAAACGGTCCAAGAGACCCAGTACTTC.

This rearrangement joins TRBV29-1 to TRBJ1-2; 7 bases line up with TRBD1. Germline V gene data show CDR1 as SQVTM and CDR2 as ANQGSEA. This CDR3 comprises 13 residues. V lost 2 bases to trimming and J lost 6 bases; unmatched junction nucleotides: 6. CDR3 bases: TGCAGCGTTGAAACTTGGCAGGGGGATGGCTACACCTTC. Amino acid sequence: CSVETWQGDGYTF.

CDR3 in DNA: TGTGCCAGCGACGGGGGGCAGGGCGGATTCTATGGCTACACCTTC. It codes for CASDGGQGGFYGYTF. V gene TRBV11-2 combines with J gene TRBJ1-2; D possibly corresponds to TRBD1 (6 bases). CDR3 length equals 15 residues. Germline V lookup: CDR1 SGHAT, CDR2 FQNNGV. Between the trimmed V and J ends, which lost 8 bases and 4 bases, there was a span of 20 bases. Together with reference TRBV11-2 and TRBJ1-2, the CDR3 gives the full variable domain: EAGVAQSPRYKIIEKRQSVAFWCNPISGHATLYWYQQILGQGPKLLIQFQNNGVVDDSQLPKDRFSAERLKGVDSTLKIQPAKLEDSAVYLCASDGGQGGFYGYTFGSGTRLTVV.

This rearrangement joins TRBV18 to TRBJ2-2; no firm D call. The V and J ends lost 2 bases and 5 bases respectively, with 6 bases between them. Germline V gene sequence: CDR1 KGHSH, CDR2 LQKENI. The CDR3 has 13 amino acids. CDR3 residues: CASSPDLTGELFF. CDR3 nucleotide sequence: TGTGCCAGCTCACCAGACTTAACCGGGGAGCTGTTTTTT.